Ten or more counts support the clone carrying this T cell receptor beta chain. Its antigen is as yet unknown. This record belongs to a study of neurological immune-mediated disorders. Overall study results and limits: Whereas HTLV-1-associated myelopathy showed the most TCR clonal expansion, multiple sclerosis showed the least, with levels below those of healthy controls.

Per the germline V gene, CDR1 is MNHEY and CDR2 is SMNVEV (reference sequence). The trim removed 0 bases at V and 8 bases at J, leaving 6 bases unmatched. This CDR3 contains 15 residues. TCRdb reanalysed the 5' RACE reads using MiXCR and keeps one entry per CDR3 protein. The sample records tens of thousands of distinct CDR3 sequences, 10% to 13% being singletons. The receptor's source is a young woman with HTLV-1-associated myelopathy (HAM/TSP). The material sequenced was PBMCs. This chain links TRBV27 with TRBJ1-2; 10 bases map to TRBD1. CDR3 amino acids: CASSLSRQGARGYTF. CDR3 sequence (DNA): TGTGCCAGCAGTTTATCGAGACAGGGGGCCAGGGGCTACACCTTC.